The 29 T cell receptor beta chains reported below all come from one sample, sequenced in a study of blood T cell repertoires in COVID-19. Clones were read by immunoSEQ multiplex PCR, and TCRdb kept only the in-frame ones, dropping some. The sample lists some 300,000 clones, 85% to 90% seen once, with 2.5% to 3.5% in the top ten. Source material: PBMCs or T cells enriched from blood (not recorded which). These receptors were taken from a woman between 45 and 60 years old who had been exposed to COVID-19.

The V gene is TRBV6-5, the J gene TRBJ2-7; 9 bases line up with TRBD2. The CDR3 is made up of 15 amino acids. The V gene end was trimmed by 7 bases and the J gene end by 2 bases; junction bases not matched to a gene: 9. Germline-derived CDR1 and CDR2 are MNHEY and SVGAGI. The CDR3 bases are TGTGCCAGCAAAGCGGCTCTAGCGGGAACCTACGAGCAGTACTTC. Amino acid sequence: CASKAALAGTYEQYF.

The DNA for the CDR3 is TGTGCCAGCAGCCCCACCACCCGGACAAGTAGCACAGATACGCAGTATTTT. This gives the protein CASSPTTRTSSTDTQYF. V is TRBV28 and J is TRBJ2-3; tentative D call: TRBD1 (5 bases). The CDR3 is 17 amino acids. Per germline, CDR1 MDHEN and CDR2 SYDVKM. V lost 6 bases to trimming and J lost 0 bases, with 19 bases between them.

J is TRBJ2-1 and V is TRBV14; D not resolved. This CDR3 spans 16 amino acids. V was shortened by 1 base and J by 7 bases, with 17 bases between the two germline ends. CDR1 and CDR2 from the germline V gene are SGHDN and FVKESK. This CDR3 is CASSQVLGGSGNEQFF. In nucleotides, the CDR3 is TGTGCCAGCAGCCAAGTGCTAGGTGGGTCCGGAAATGAGCAGTTCTTC.

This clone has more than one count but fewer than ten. The CDR3 spells CASNRGLYNQPQHF. CDR3 DNA: TGTGCCAGCAATCGGGGACTGTACAATCAGCCCCAGCATTTT. The chain joins TRBV2 to TRBJ1-5, with a weak D call TRBD1 (5 bases). The CDR3 runs 14 residues. CDR1 and CDR2 (germline): SNHLY, FYNNEI. V was trimmed by 7 bases and J by 3 bases, leaving 13 bases between them.

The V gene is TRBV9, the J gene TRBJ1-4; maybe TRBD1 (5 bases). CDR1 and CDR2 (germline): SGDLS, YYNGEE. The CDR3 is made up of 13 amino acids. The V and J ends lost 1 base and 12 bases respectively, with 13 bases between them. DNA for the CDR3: TGTGCCAGCAGCGTATGGTCCGGGGGACAACTGTTTTTT. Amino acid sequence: CASSVWSGGQLFF.

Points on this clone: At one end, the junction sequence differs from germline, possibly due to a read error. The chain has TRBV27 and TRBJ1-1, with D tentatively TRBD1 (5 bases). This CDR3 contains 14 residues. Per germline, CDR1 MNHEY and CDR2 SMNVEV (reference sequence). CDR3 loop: CASSLVSGLAGLRF. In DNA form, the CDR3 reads TGTGCCAGCAGTTTAGTCTCGGGACTAGCGGGACTCCGCTTT.

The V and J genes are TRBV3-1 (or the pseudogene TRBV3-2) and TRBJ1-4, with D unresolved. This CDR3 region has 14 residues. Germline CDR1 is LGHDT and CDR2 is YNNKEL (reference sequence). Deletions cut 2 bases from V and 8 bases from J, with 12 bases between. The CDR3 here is CASSQRPPGEKLFF. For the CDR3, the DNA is TGTGCCAGCAGCCAACGTCCCCCGGGGGAAAAACTGTTTTTT.

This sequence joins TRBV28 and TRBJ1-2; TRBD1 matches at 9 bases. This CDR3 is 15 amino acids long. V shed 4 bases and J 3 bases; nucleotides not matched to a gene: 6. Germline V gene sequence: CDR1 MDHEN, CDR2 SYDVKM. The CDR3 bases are TGTGCCAGCAGTTCTGTCTGGACAGGGGACTATGGCTACACCTTC. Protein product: CASSSVWTGDYGYTF.

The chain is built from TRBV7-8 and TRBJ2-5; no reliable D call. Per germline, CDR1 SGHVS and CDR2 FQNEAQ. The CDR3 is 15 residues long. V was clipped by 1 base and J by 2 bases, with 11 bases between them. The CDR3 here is CASSLVWARQETQYF. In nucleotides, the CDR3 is TGTGCCAGCAGCTTAGTGTGGGCCAGACAAGAGACCCAGTACTTC.

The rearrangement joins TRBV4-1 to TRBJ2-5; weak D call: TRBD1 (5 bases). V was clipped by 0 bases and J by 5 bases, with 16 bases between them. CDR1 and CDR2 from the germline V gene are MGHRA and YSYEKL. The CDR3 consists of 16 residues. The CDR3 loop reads CASSQDSGSLRETQYF. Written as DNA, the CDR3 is TGCGCCAGCAGCCAAGATTCAGGGTCCCTCCGGGAGACCCAGTACTTC.

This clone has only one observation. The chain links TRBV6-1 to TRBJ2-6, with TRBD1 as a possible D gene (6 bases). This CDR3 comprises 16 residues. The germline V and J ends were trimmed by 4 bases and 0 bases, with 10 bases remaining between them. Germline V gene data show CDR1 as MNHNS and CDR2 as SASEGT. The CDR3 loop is CASSVDRLSGANVLTF. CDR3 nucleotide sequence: TGTGCCAGCAGTGTCGACAGGCTCTCTGGGGCCAACGTCCTGACTTTC.

This chain's CDR3 is CASSSSRSAHNEQFF. The CDR3 coding sequence is TGTGCCAGCAGCTCCTCCCGTAGCGCCCACAATGAGCAGTTCTTC. V and J are TRBV7-2 and TRBJ2-1; possible D gene TRBD2, 5 bases. V was shortened by 4 bases and J by 5 bases, with 15 bases between the two germline ends. This CDR3 is built from 15 residues. Per the germline V gene, CDR1 is SGHTA and CDR2 is FQGNSA.

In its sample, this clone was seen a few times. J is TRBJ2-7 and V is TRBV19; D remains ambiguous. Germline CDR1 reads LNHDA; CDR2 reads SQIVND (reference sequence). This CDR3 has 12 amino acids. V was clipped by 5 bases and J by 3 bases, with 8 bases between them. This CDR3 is CASSSRLYEQYF. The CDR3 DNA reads TGTGCCAGTAGTTCTCGACTCTACGAGCAGTACTTC.

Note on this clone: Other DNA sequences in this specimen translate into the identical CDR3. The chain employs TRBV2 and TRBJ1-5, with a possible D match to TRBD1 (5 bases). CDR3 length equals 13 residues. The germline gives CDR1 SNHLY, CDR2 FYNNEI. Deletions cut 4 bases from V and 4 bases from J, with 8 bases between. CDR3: CASSVGGNQPQHF. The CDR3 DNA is TGTGCCAGCAGTGTCGGGGGAAATCAGCCCCAGCATTTT.

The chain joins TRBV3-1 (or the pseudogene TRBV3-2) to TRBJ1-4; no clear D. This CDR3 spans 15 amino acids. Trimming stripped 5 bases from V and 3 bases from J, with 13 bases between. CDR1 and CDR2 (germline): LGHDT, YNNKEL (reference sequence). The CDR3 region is CASSARPGANEKLFF. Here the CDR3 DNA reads TGTGCCAGCAGCGCCCGGCCCGGGGCTAATGAAAAACTGTTTTTT.

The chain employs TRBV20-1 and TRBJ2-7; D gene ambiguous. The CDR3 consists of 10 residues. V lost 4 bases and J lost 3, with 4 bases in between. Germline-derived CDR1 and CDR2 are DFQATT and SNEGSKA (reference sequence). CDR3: CSAKYYEQYF. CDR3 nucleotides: TGCAGTGCTAAATACTACGAGCAGTACTTC.

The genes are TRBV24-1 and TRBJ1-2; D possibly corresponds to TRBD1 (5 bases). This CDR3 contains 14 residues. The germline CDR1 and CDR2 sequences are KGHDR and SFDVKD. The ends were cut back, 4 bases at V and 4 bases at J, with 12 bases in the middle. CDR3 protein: CATSEGTGAYGYTF. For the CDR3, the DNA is TGTGCCACCAGTGAAGGCACAGGAGCCTATGGCTACACCTTC.

As DNA, the CDR3 is TGTGCCAGCAGCTTAGCCCCGACAGGGGGAGAGGCCGGGGAGCTGTTTTTT. It codes for CASSLAPTGGEAGELFF. The V and J genes are TRBV7-2 and TRBJ2-2; 9 positions agree with TRBD1. The CDR3 is 17 amino acids. Germline-derived CDR1 and CDR2 are SGHTA and FQGNSA. Germline trimming cut 0 bases from V and 6 bases from J; bases unmatched to any gene: 8.

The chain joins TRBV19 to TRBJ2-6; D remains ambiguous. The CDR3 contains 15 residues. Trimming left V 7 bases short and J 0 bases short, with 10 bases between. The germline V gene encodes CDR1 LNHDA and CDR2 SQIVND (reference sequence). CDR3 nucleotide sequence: TGTGCCAGTAACCGCCCGGGCTCTGGGGCCAACGTCCTGACTTTC. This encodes CASNRPGSGANVLTF.

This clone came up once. Here the CDR3 reads CASSTGILNTEAFF. The CDR3 region has the DNA TGTGCCAGTAGTACAGGGATTCTGAACACTGAAGCTTTCTTT. V and J are TRBV19 and TRBJ1-1, with D tentatively TRBD1 (5 bases). This CDR3 is built from 14 residues. V was pared by 4 bases and J by 0 bases, with 9 bases between. The germline V gene has CDR1 LNHDA and CDR2 SQIVND (reference sequence).

CDR3 sequence reads: CASSGILGQGSSYNEQFF. The CDR3 nucleotides are TGTGCCAGCAGCGGAATCCTGGGACAGGGGAGCTCCTACAATGAGCAGTTCTTC. The V and J genes are TRBV9 and TRBJ2-1, with TRBD1 identical over 10 bases. After removal of 3 bases from V and 0 bases from J, the junction contained 9 bases not matched to a gene. The CDR3 length is 18 residues. Germline V CDR1 and CDR2: SGDLS, YYNGEE.

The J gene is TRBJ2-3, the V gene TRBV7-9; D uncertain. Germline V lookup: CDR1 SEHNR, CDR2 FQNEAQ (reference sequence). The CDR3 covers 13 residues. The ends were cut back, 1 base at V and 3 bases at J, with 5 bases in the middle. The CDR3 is CASSLVSTDTQYF. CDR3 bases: TGTGCCAGCAGCTTAGTTTCAACAGATACGCAGTATTTT.

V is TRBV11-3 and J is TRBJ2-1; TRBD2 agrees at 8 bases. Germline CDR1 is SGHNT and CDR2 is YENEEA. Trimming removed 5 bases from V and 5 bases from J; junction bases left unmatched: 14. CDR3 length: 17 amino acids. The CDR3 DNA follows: TGTGCCAGCAGCCCAGGCAAGGGACTAGGTGTAAACAATGAGCAGTTCTTC. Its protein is CASSPGKGLGVNNEQFF.

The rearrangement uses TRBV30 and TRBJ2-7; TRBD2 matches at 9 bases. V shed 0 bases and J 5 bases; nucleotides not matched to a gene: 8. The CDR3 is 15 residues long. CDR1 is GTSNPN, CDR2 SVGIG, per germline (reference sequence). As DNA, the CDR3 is TGTGCCTGGAGTGTAAGTAGCGGGGGCTACCACGAGCAGTACTTC. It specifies CAWSVSSGGYHEQYF.

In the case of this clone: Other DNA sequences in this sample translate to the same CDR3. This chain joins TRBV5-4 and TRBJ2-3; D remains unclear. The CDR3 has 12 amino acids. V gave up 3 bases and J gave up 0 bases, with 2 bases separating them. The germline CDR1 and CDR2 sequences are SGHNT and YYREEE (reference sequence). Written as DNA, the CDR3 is TGTGCCAGCAGCTCAAGCACAGATACGCAGTATTTT. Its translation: CASSSSTDTQYF. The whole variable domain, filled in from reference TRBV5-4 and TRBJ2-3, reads ETGVTQSPTHLIKTRGQQVTLRCSSQSGHNTVSWYQQALGQGPQFIFQYYREEENGRGNFPPRFSGLQFPNYSSELNVNALELDDSALYLCASSSSTDTQYFGPGTRLTVL.

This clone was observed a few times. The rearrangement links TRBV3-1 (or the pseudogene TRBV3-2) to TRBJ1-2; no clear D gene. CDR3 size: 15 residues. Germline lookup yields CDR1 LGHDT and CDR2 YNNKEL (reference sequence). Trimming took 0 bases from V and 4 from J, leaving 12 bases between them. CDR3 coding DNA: TGTGCCAGCAGCCAAGATGTCTACTCTTCCTATGGCTACACCTTC. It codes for CASSQDVYSSYGYTF.

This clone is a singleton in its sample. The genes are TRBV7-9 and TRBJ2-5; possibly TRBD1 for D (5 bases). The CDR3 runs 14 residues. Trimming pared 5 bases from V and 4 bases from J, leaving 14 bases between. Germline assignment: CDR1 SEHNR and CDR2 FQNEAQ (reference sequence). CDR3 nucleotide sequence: TGTGCCAGCAGCACCGCAGGGATCTCAGAGACCCAGTACTTC. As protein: CASSTAGISETQYF.

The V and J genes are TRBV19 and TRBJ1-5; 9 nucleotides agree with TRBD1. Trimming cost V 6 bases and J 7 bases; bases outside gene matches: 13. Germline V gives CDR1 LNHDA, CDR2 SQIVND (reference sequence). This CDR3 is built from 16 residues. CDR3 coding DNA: TGTGCCAGTAGCACAGACCAGGGACAGGGAGGACAGCCCCAGCATTTT. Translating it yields CASSTDQGQGGQPQHF.

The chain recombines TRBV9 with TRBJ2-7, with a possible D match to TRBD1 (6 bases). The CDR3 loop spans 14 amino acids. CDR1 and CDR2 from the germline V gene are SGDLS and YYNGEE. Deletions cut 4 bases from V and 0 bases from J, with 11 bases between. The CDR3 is CASSRDTNSYEQYF. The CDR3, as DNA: TGTGCCAGCAGCCGGGACACCAACTCCTACGAGCAGTACTTC.